A selection of T cell receptor beta chains follows, all from one sample in a study of graft-versus-host responses after intestinal transplantation. Profiling relied on immunoSEQ multiplex PCR, and the TCRdb table lists in-frame clones only, not all of them. The table has about 100,000 clones, 91% seen once. Their cognate antigens are unknown. Specimen: unstimulated CD4+ T cells sorted from spleen or lymph node cells, collected before transplant. The receptors come from a human donor who was the organ donor for an intestinal transplant. The conserved cysteine and the conserved F or W are not part of the CDR3 here. Each record gives: J gene, V gene, CDR3 protein.

J: TRBJ1-2; V: TRBV6-1; CDR3: ASTRDRAYGYT
J: TRBJ1-1; V: TRBV9; CDR3: ASSVGGQVGTEAF
J: TRBJ2-2; V: TRBV2; CDR3: ASSNRRTGVNTGELF
J: TRBJ1-4; V: TRBV30; CDR3: AWRNRVQGEKLF
J: TRBJ1-2; V: TRBV18; CDR3: ASSPSQGIPRGYT
J: TRBJ2-1; V: TRBV6-1; CDR3: ASTTGTSYNEQF
J: TRBJ2-7; V: TRBV7-3; CDR3: ASSLTGDEQY
J: TRBJ2-7; V: TRBV6-5; CDR3: ASSGTGGSYEQY
J: TRBJ1-1; V: TRBV5-1; CDR3: ASSLAAGQLYEAF
J: TRBJ1-6; V: TRBV19; CDR3: ASSIWQANSPLH
J: TRBJ2-5; V: TRBV4-1; CDR3: ASSQGPAQETQY
J: TRBJ2-5; V: TRBV6-5; CDR3: ASSYSKLAETQY
J: TRBJ1-1; V: TRBV7-2; CDR3: ASSVTGLRTEAF
J: TRBJ1-1; V: TRBV7-9; CDR3: ASSLKSRGEAF